This T cell receptor beta chain derives from a study of blood T cell repertoires in COVID-19. Background on the study: Samples representing acute and convalescent COVID-19 were sourced from the United States, Italy and Spain. From T cells, B-cell-depleted T cells, or PBMCs came the material, which was cDNA or gDNA.

Source study methods: Reference gene primer amplification gave estimated nucleated cell counts. Clones were sequenced by immunoSEQ multiplex PCR, and TCRdb holds only the in-frame ones, with some missing. D and trimming come from the DNA, and the V and J calls and clone size come from that table. The data hold 90,000 to 150,000 clones, with around 86% observed a single time. This CDR3 is built from 15 residues. CDR1 is MDHEN, CDR2 SYDVKM, per germline. V was cut by 6 bases and J by 4 bases, with 18 bases left in between. The sample was peripheral blood. This TCR derives from a man aged 80 or over with acute or convalescent COVID-19. The chain recombines TRBV28 with TRBJ2-5, with a tentative D call TRBD1 (5 bases). The CDR3 nucleotides are TGTGCCAGCAGGGGCTCGAACCAAAGGGGAGAGACCCAGTACTTC. This codes for CASRGSNQRGETQYF. Filled out from reference TRBV28 and TRBJ2-5, the complete variable domain reads DVKVTQSSRYLVKRTGEKVFLECVQDMDHENMFWYRQDPGLGLRLIYFSYDVKMKEKGDIPEGYSVSREKKERFSLILESASTNQTSMYLCASRGSNQRGETQYFGPGTRLLVL.